This TCR beta chain stems from a study of shared clonotypes between healthy human individuals (dated by TCRdb to about 2020). About the study as a whole: The cohort included a few men and two women between 18 and 49 years of age. For each donor, three plates each were used for CD4 naive and CD4 memory, two plates were used for CD8 naive, and one plate was used for CD8 memory. Per donor, leukapheresis produced somewhere between about 0.94 and 10 billion PBMCs. Different laboratories and diverse techniques were used to prepare libraries and sequence TCR repertoires, to increase sequencing depth and limit assay-specific biases. To estimate repertoire size and how much clonotypes are shared between individuals, the study performed deep sequencing of blood TCR repertoires from roughly five healthy adults. Study-level results and caveats: Because the study included only a small number of donors, the genetic and exposure-history diversity represented was limited. Incomplete sequencing was indicated by rarefaction of sorted-subset datasets, despite the large sequencing depth. Based on pairwise subsampling, the degree of clonotype sharing among donors was expected to be affected by sequencing depth. About 5% of naive CD4, around 4% of naive CD8, about 2.4% of memory CD4, and about 0.4% of memory CD8 clonotypes were shared across a few donors. Only blood was sampled, and tissue TCR repertoires likely differ from those in blood. Naive subsets generally had larger estimated clonotype richness than memory subsets. Higher generation probabilities were observed for clonotypes shared by all four sorted-subset donors than for non-shared clonotypes.

Using the deep immunoSEQ assay, TCR CDR3 regions were amplified from genomic DNA by multiplex PCR. Genomic DNA extracted from each cell subset was distributed evenly over all wells of several immunoSEQ 96-well plates, and each plate served as one replicate. For sorted subsets, each replicate PCR was loaded with roughly 190 ng genomic DNA, equivalent to some 27,000 T cell genomes. Purified libraries were measured with a Qubit 3.0 fluorometer, size-checked on a Bioanalyzer 2100, and measured again with the KAPA Library Quantification kit. A separate single-read 150-cycle Illumina NextSeq 550 flow cell was used to sequence each immunoSEQ 96-well plate. From the authors' description of their analysis: The immunoSEQ output contained only junctional sequences without quality scores, so filtering could not match that applied to full-length reads. To assign V/J genes and CDR3, sequences were annotated using PyIR, a Python wrapper for IgBLAST v1.9, with IMGT germline references. Reads were filtered out if the reads had weak V/J assignments (E-value above 1e-6), no CDR3, stop codons, out-of-frame junctions, or ambiguous translated residues. V3J clonotypes were defined as sequences sharing an identical inferred V gene, J gene, and CDR3 amino acid sequence. The percentage overlap between two repertoires was calculated by dividing the number of shared unique clonotypes by the size of the smaller repertoire. RTK rarefaction, the Chao1 estimator, and Recon v2.1 estimates of unobserved clonotypes were used to assess repertoire richness. OLGA was used to compute generation probabilities for all TCRbeta clonotypes that the gDNA method yielded from a handful of donors. TCRdb provides this immuneACCESS table in a form limited to in-frame rearrangements. Some clones are lacking; in checked studies, under half of them reflect an unresolved V gene, and why the rest are absent is not known. The D gene and trimming were derived from the DNA, and the V and J assignments and clone size from that table. The sample includes around 2,100,000 clones, with over 85% observed a single time. 0.95% to 1.5% of the sample is held by the ten biggest clonotypes.

V and J are truncated by 4 bases and 3 bases respectively, leaving an intervening sequence of 12 bases. The CDR3, from cysteine to phenylalanine, totals 14 residues. The entry retains the CDR3 DNA only, 42 bases that are in frame from base 1. The germline V gene yields LGHNA for CDR1 and YSLEER for CDR2. CD8 naive samples were CD45RO-negative cells positively selected for CCR7, giving a CD45RA+CCR7+ population that excluded TemRA cells. Donors were healthy HIV-negative adults with no recently reported acute infections or vaccinations. All donors were Caucasian adults living in Nashville, Tennessee, USA. Blood was collected by leukapheresis, and PBMCs were isolated by Ficoll-Histopaque density gradient centrifugation and then cryopreserved in liquid nitrogen vapor phase. Analytical flow cytometry was used to check the purity and quantity of each magnetically sorted T cell population. Genomic DNA was isolated from every sorted fraction and measured by UV absorbance on a Nanodrop 2000c.

Remarks on this clone: The antigen this receptor binds is unknown. Per-base quality was not reported, and no clone a single base away is much larger than it.

The chain links TRBV4-3 with TRBJ1-2; 5 matching bases give a weak D call of TRBD1. The source of this sequence is a man younger than 30 in good health. Sequencing was performed on naive CD8+ T cells sorted from blood. The cell subset or site label for this specimen denotes: CD45RA+CCR7+. The nucleotides read TGCGCCAGCAGCCCCTTCCGGGGGGACTATGGCTACACCTTC. The resulting protein is CASSPFRGDYGYTF.